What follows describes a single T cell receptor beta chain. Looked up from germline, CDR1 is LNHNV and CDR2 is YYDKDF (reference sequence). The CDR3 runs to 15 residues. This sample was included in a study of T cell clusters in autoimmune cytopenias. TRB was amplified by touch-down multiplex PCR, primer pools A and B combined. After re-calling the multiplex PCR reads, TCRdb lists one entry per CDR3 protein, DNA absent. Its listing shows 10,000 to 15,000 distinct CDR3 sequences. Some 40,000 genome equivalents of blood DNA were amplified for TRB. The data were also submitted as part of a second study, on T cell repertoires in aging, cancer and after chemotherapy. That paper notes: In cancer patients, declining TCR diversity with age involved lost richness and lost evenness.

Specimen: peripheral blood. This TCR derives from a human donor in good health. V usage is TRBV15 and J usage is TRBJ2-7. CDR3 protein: CATSRDRTGLYEQYF.